This T cell receptor beta chain was sequenced in a study of radiation and T cells in renal cell carcinoma. Treatment described: treatment-naive control, cytoreductive nephrectomy. Control tumors came from treatment-naive patients without prior radiation. CDR3 size: 15 residues. The V and J ends lost 1 base and 4 bases respectively, with 13 bases between them. Germline CDR1 and CDR2: LGHNA and YSLEER. Measured with immunoSEQ multiplex PCR; TCRdb has only the in-frame clones, and not every one. The sample carries fewer than 20,000 clones, roughly 60% recorded once. General observations from the study: Dominant CDR3 motifs occupied more repertoire in irradiated than control tumors. Tumor samples were small regions of around 0.92 g. Top 100 clonotypes averaged about 50% in irradiated versus 43% in nephrectomy-only tumors.

Turning to this clone: Its antigen is as yet unknown.

The TCR sequence derives from a man aged 45-65 years with renal cell carcinoma. Sequencing used tumor tissue, obtained from a patient whose treatment was nephrectomy without radiotherapy. V is TRBV4-3 and J is TRBJ1-2, with D unresolved. The CDR3 loop reads CASSQGMQESYGYTF. CDR3 in DNA: TGCGCCAGCAGCCAAGGAATGCAGGAAAGCTATGGCTACACCTTC.